This TCR beta chain was recorded in a study of cytomegalovirus exposure and HLA in healthy donors. The PCR was carried out with 60 Vbeta primers and 13 Jbeta primers. The protocol was immunoSEQ multiplex PCR, while the TCRdb copy is restricted to in-frame clones and leaves out a portion. The sample has some 200,000 clones; less than 85% are singletons. V dropped 5 bases and J dropped 0 bases, with 13 bases sitting between them. Looked up from germline, CDR1 is LNHDA and CDR2 is SQIVND (reference sequence). The CDR3 is 15 amino acids. V is TRBV19 and J is TRBJ1-2; unclear D gene. The clonotype originates from a boy aged 10-17 years in good health and CMV-seronegative. The specimen was PBMCs. The CDR3 DNA is TGTGCCAGTAGTTCATTACTCGGGACTAACTATGGCTACACCTTC. Translated: CASSSLLGTNYGYTF. Full variable domain (missing parts from reference TRBV19 and TRBJ1-2): DGGITQSPKYLFRKEGQNVTLSCEQNLNHDAMYWYRQDPGQGLRLIYYSQIVNDFQKGDIAEGYSVSREKKESFPLTVTSAQKNPTAFYLCASSSLLGTNYGYTFGSGTRLTVV.